Below are 25 T cell receptor beta chains sequenced from a single sample in a study of T cell responses to AZD1222 COVID-19 vaccine. Here immunoSEQ multiplex PCR was the method, and the copy in TCRdb shows in-frame clones only, minus some. The repertoire consists of 120,000 or so clones, with around 93% occurring once and the leading ten covering 13% to 15%. Sequenced material: peripheral blood, taken on day 0 of AZD1222 vaccination. Receptor source: an adult in good health.

This clone showed up just once. The chain couples TRBV30 to TRBJ1-2; D unclear. V lost 4 bases, J lost 5 bases, and 17 bases lay in between. The V gene's germline CDR1 is GTSNPN and CDR2 SVGIG (reference sequence). This CDR3 has 14 residues. CDR3 sequence (DNA): TGTGCCTGGATGGCCCTAGACGGTTGGTATGGCTACACCTTC. This encodes CAWMALDGWYGYTF. The whole variable domain, filled in from reference TRBV30 and TRBJ1-2, reads SQTIHQWPATLVQPVGSPLSLECTVEGTSNPNLYWYRQAAGRGLQLLFYSVGIGQISSEVPQNLSASRPQDRQFILSSKKLLLSDSGFYLCAWMALDGWYGYTFGSGTRLTVV.

This clone was counted a few times. V and J are TRBV6-4 and TRBJ2-1; 11 positions match TRBD2. From germline, CDR1 is MRHNA and CDR2 SNTAGT. This CDR3 region has 15 residues. The V segment lost 7 bases and the J segment 4 bases; nucleotides outside the gene matches: 6. The CDR3 nucleotides read TGTGCCAGCAACCTCCCTAGCGGGAGGTACAATGAGCAGTTCTTC. It encodes CASNLPSGRYNEQFF.

This chain links TRBV19 with TRBJ2-3; D is uncertain. V gave up 0 bases and J gave up 0 bases, with 7 bases separating them. CDR3 length equals 15 residues. The germline V gene encodes CDR1 LNHDA and CDR2 SQIVND (reference sequence). The DNA for the CDR3 is TGTGCCAGTAGTATAGATCGACCGAGCACAGATACGCAGTATTTT. It is translated as CASSIDRPSTDTQYF. The variable domain in full, with the rest retrieved from reference TRBV19 and TRBJ2-3, is DGGITQSPKYLFRKEGQNVTLSCEQNLNHDAMYWYRQDPGQGLRLIYYSQIVNDFQKGDIAEGYSVSREKKESFPLTVTSAQKNPTAFYLCASSIDRPSTDTQYFGPGTRLTVL.

CDR3 in DNA: TGTGCCAGCAGTCTCTATGCCGGGACAGGGTCCGAAAAACTGTTTTTT. This encodes CASSLYAGTGSEKLFF. The V call is TRBV27, the J call TRBJ1-4; 9 bases agree with TRBD1. Germline V gene data show CDR1 as MNHEY and CDR2 as SMNVEV (reference sequence). V was pared by 5 bases and J by 8 bases, with 12 bases of the junction left unmatched. This CDR3 comprises 16 residues.

This chain uses TRBV6-6 with TRBJ2-5, with 7 bases fitting TRBD1. J gave up 4 bases and V 2 bases, and 10 bases lay outside the gene matches. CDR1 is MNHNY, CDR2 SVGAGI, per germline (reference sequence). The CDR3 is made up of 16 amino acids. The CDR3 sequence: CASSYRGGRISETQYF. CDR3 in DNA: TGTGCCAGCAGTTACAGAGGGGGCCGGATTTCAGAGACCCAGTACTTC.

The chain links TRBV11-3 to TRBJ2-2, with 7 bases lining up with TRBD1. V shed 5 bases, J shed 7 bases, and the junction held 7 bases outside the gene matches. Germline V gene lookup returns CDR1 SGHNT and CDR2 YENEEA. This CDR3 has 14 residues. The CDR3 DNA follows: TGTGCCAGCAGCCCCCGACAGGGAATCGGGGAGCTGTTTTTT. Its protein product is CASSPRQGIGELFF.

This rearrangement joins TRBV27 to TRBJ2-5; D unresolved. The V gene lost 5 bases and the J gene lost 4 bases, with 11 bases spanning the gap. Looked up from germline, CDR1 is MNHEY and CDR2 is SMNVEV (reference sequence). The CDR3 has 13 amino acids. The CDR3 loop reads CASSSKVRETQYF. The CDR3 DNA is TGTGCCAGCAGTAGTAAGGTGCGAGAGACCCAGTACTTC.

The CDR3 loop is CASSLGGTGANVLTF. The CDR3 coding sequence is TGTGCCAGCAGTTTGGGGGGCACTGGGGCCAACGTCCTGACTTTC. The chain uses TRBV28 and TRBJ2-6; D possibly matches TRBD1 or TRBD2 (6 bases each). From germline, CDR1 is MDHEN and CDR2 SYDVKM. V was pared by 3 bases and J by 2 bases, with 8 bases between. The CDR3 totals 15 residues.

The V call is TRBV5-4, the J call TRBJ2-7; D is undetermined. This CDR3 contains 13 residues. The V gene lost 4 bases and the J gene lost 5 bases, with 13 bases spanning the gap. In germline, CDR1 is SGHNT, CDR2 YYREEE (reference sequence). The CDR3 DNA is TGTGCCAGCAGCCCGGGCCTTGGGGACGAGCAGTACTTC. Its protein product is CASSPGLGDEQYF.

The CDR3 region has the DNA TGTGCCACCAGTGGTCGGACCTACAATGAGCAGTTCTTC. Translating it yields CATSGRTYNEQFF. This chain connects TRBV24-1 to TRBJ2-1, with D unclear. CDR1 and CDR2 (germline): KGHDR, SFDVKD. The CDR3 extends over 13 amino acids. V lost 5 bases to trimming and J lost 2 bases, with 6 bases between them.

CDR3 residues: CASRLLPSYEQYF. The DNA for the CDR3 is TGTGCCAGCAGACTGCTTCCCTCCTACGAGCAGTACTTC. V is TRBV6-5 and J is TRBJ2-7; D is ambiguous. The CDR3 spans 13 residues. From germline, CDR1 is MNHEY and CDR2 SVGAGI. V was pared by 6 bases and J by 0 bases, with 9 bases between.

The chain couples TRBV10-3 to TRBJ2-3; D gene uncertain. Germline CDR1 reads ENHRY; CDR2 reads SYGVKD. The length of the CDR3 is 12 residues. Deletions cut 4 bases from V and 5 bases from J, with 7 bases between. This CDR3 is CAISGVKDTQYF. CDR3 DNA sequence: TGTGCCATCAGTGGGGTAAAAGATACGCAGTATTTT.

This rearrangement joins TRBV4-1 to TRBJ2-1; D possibly matches TRBD1 or TRBD2 (5 bases each). Germline V gene sequence: CDR1 MGHRA, CDR2 YSYEKL. V was pared by 0 bases and J by 7 bases, with 16 bases between. The CDR3 has 16 amino acids. The CDR3, as DNA: TGCGCCAGCAGCCAAGATGGTAGGGGTGAGGGGAATGAGCAGTTCTTC. This gives the protein CASSQDGRGEGNEQFF.

This clone occurred a few times. The chain uses TRBV18 and TRBJ1-1; D may be TRBD1 (5 bases). The length of the CDR3 is 13 residues. Trimming pared 2 bases from V and 10 bases from J, leaving 14 bases between. Germline V gives CDR1 KGHSH, CDR2 LQKENI. This chain's CDR3 is CASSPTGESGAFF. The CDR3 DNA reads TGTGCCAGCTCACCAACGGGGGAAAGTGGAGCTTTCTTT.

The chain joins TRBV3-1 (or the pseudogene TRBV3-2) to TRBJ1-3, with TRBD1 as a possible D gene (6 bases). Trimming took off 3 bases at V and 4 bases at J, with 16 bases between the two ends. The CDR3 spans 16 residues. The germline gives CDR1 LGHDT, CDR2 YNNKEL (reference sequence). Here the CDR3 reads CASSQGAYRYGNTIYF. CDR3 DNA sequence: TGTGCCAGCAGCCAGGGGGCCTACAGGTACGGAAACACCATATATTTT.

The CDR3 nucleotides read TGTGCCAGCAGCTTAGGGGATTCAGCTGGAAACACCATATATTTT. Translated: CASSLGDSAGNTIYF. This rearrangement joins TRBV11-2 to TRBJ1-3, with D uncertain. Germline V CDR1 and CDR2: SGHAT, FQNNGV. Deletions cut 1 base from V and 2 bases from J, with 9 bases between. This CDR3 is built from 15 residues.

The V gene is TRBV10-3, the J gene TRBJ2-7; TRBD2 agrees at 8 bases. With V trimmed by 3 bases and J by 1 base, 8 bases remained unmatched. From germline, CDR1 is ENHRY and CDR2 SYGVKD. The CDR3 contains 16 residues. CDR3 coding DNA: TGTGCCATCAGTGACGCACTAGCGGACGGATCCTACGAGCAGTACTTC. Its translation: CAISDALADGSYEQYF.

The gene calls are TRBV5-4 and TRBJ2-7; D is perhaps TRBD2 (6 bases). V lost 4 bases and J lost 2, with 13 bases in between. This CDR3 region has 14 residues. The germline CDR1 and CDR2 sequences are SGHNT and YYREEE (reference sequence). The CDR3 DNA follows: TGTGCCAGCAGCCGGGGGACGGAGACCTACGAGCAGTACTTC. It yields the protein CASSRGTETYEQYF.

This clone was detected only once. V gene TRBV5-5 combines with J gene TRBJ1-1; the D is unclear. Trimming removed 0 bases at V and 3 bases at J, with 15 bases between. Germline CDR1 SGHKS, CDR2 YYEKEE (reference sequence). This CDR3 is 16 amino acids long. The CDR3 DNA is TGTGCCAGCAGCTTGGGCGCCTCGAGGTTGGACACTGAAGCTTTCTTT. It yields the protein CASSLGASRLDTEAFF.

This chain links TRBV11-2 with TRBJ2-3; a weak D match, TRBD1 (6 bases). Trimming took 5 bases from V and 6 from J, leaving 21 bases between them. CDR3 size: 16 residues. CDR1 and CDR2 (germline): SGHAT, FQNNGV. CDR3 protein: CASSLRDTLLLDTQYF. CDR3 in DNA: TGTGCCAGCAGCCTTAGGGACACGCTGTTATTGGATACGCAGTATTTT.

This clone was observed a handful of times. The chain joins TRBV6-2 or TRBV6-3 to TRBJ1-5; D uncertain. The germline CDR1 and CDR2 sequences are MNHEY and SVGEGT. CDR3 length: 19 amino acids. V was cut by 0 bases and J by 0 bases, with 18 bases left in between. This CDR3 is CASSYSQSQSYDSNQPQHF. The DNA of the CDR3 is TGTGCCAGCAGTTACTCCCAGTCCCAAAGCTACGATAGCAATCAGCCCCAGCATTTT.

The rearrangement joins TRBV18 to TRBJ1-1; a possible D gene is TRBD1 (6 bases). Germline CDR1 is KGHSH and CDR2 is LQKENI. The CDR3 runs to 17 residues. Trimming pared 5 bases from V and 3 bases from J, leaving 22 bases between. CDR3 region: CASSSIVVQGAHTEAFF. For the CDR3, the DNA is TGTGCCAGCTCATCAATAGTCGTACAGGGTGCCCACACTGAAGCTTTCTTT.

This chain uses TRBV7-2 with TRBJ2-3; 15 bases are shared with TRBD2. V gave up 5 bases and J gave up 1 base; unmatched junction bases: 10. The CDR3 sequence is 19 residues long. The germline V gene has CDR1 SGHTA and CDR2 FQGNSA. CDR3 in DNA: TGTGCCAGCAGCCCCTACGGACTAGCGGGAGGGCCAGGCACAGATACGCAGTATTTT. Translated: CASSPYGLAGGPGTDTQYF.

The J gene is TRBJ2-1, the V gene TRBV24-1, with 9 bases fitting TRBD1. The CDR3 spans 15 residues. Germline CDR1 KGHDR, CDR2 SFDVKD. V dropped 4 bases and J dropped 6; count of bases not matched to a gene: 6. The CDR3 loop is CATSEEGQGTNEQFF. CDR3 nucleotide sequence: TGTGCCACCAGTGAAGAGGGACAGGGAACCAATGAGCAGTTCTTC.

Only one count was recorded for this clone. The V gene is TRBV10-3, the J gene TRBJ2-6, with D possibly being TRBD1 or TRBD2 (5 bases each). There are 23 residues in the CDR3. Germline V gene data show CDR1 as ENHRY and CDR2 as SYGVKD. Between the trimmed V and J ends, which lost 1 base and 0 bases, there was a span of 28 bases. In DNA, the CDR3 is TGTGCCATCAGTGAGTATAATTTTGGAGGACACCACTCCCAAAACTCTGGGGCCAACGTCCTGACTTTC. Its protein is CAISEYNFGGHHSQNSGANVLTF.